The 22 T cell receptor beta chains in this list originate from one sample, sequenced in a study of blood T cell repertoires in COVID-19. Produced via immunoSEQ multiplex PCR; TCRdb's table is partial and in-frame only. The table has 230,000 or so clones, roughly 76% seen once. The sequenced sample was peripheral blood. The receptors derive from a woman of 80 years or more with COVID-19, enrolled during active disease.

This clone was detected only once. This chain connects TRBV5-5 to TRBJ1-6, with TRBD1 as a possible D gene (5 bases). Germline-derived CDR1 and CDR2 are SGHKS and YYEKEE (reference sequence). V lost 0 bases and J lost 8, with 9 bases in between. This CDR3 contains 14 residues. This chain's CDR3 is CASSLAGKDSPLHF. The CDR3 nucleotides read TGTGCCAGCAGCTTGGCAGGGAAAGATTCACCCCTCCACTTT.

V gene TRBV28 combines with J gene TRBJ1-1; D is undetermined. CDR3 length: 12 amino acids. CDR1 and CDR2 (germline): MDHEN, SYDVKM. V shed 3 bases and J shed 8 bases, with 10 bases lying between them. CDR3 sequence reads: CASSLNAQEAFF. The CDR3 bases are TGTGCCAGCAGTTTGAACGCACAGGAAGCTTTCTTT.

The chain carries TRBV6-2 or TRBV6-3 and TRBJ2-7, with TRBD2 matching over 8 bases. The CDR3 length is 16 residues. J gave up 0 bases and V 2 bases, and 6 bases lay outside the gene matches. Germline V gene data show CDR1 as MNHEY and CDR2 as SVGEGT. CDR3 residues: CASSYPTSGGSYEQYF. The CDR3 nucleotides are TGTGCCAGCAGTTACCCTACTAGCGGCGGCTCCTACGAGCAGTACTTC.

V usage is TRBV11-1 and J usage is TRBJ2-6; 8 bases fit TRBD1. The CDR3 is 13 residues long. V shed 6 bases and J 12 bases; nucleotides not matched to a gene: 7. CDR1 is SGHAT, CDR2 FQDESV, per germline (reference sequence). CDR3 nucleotides: TGTGCCAGCAGACGAGGACAGGGTCCCGTCCTGACTTTC. Amino acids: CASRRGQGPVLTF.

The chain recombines TRBV9 with TRBJ2-1; a weak D match, TRBD1 (6 bases). CDR1 and CDR2 from the germline V gene are SGDLS and YYNGEE. V lost 3 bases to trimming and J lost 3 bases, with 13 bases between them. The CDR3 runs to 15 residues. The DNA of the CDR3 is TGTGCCAGCAGCGCCCAGGGACAAAACTACAATGAGCAGTTCTTC. Translated, it gives CASSAQGQNYNEQFF.

V and J are TRBV27 and TRBJ1-6; D not resolved. There are 12 residues in the CDR3. Per the germline V gene, CDR1 is MNHEY and CDR2 is SMNVEV (reference sequence). V was cut by 6 bases and J by 11 bases, with 11 bases left in between. CDR3 residues: CASRERGAPLHF. The DNA of the CDR3 is TGTGCCAGCAGGGAAAGAGGAGCACCCCTCCACTTT.

The rearrangement joins TRBV7-9 to TRBJ1-1; unclear D gene. CDR1 and CDR2 from the germline V gene are SEHNR and FQNEAQ (reference sequence). The ends were cut back, 2 bases at V and 4 bases at J, with 11 bases in the middle. The CDR3 is 14 residues long. Written as DNA, the CDR3 is TGTGCCAGCAGCTTATCAGCGTCGGCCACTGAAGCTTTCTTT. Translation: CASSLSASATEAFF.

This clone has only one observation. The V call is TRBV30, the J call TRBJ1-4; D unclear. This CDR3 region has 14 residues. Germline V CDR1 and CDR2: GTSNPN, SVGIG (reference sequence). The V end was cut by 0 bases, the J end by 8 bases, with 13 bases between. The CDR3 is CAWSVNSGKEKLFF. CDR3 sequence (DNA): TGTGCCTGGAGTGTAAACAGCGGGAAGGAAAAACTGTTTTTT.

The J gene is TRBJ1-5, the V gene TRBV3-1 (or the pseudogene TRBV3-2); 8 bases line up with TRBD1. Germline V gene data show CDR1 as LGHDT and CDR2 as YNNKEL (reference sequence). The CDR3 consists of 14 residues. The V and J ends lost 5 bases and 5 bases, in that order; junction bases with no gene match: 5. This CDR3 reads CASSERTGHQPQHF. CDR3 DNA: TGTGCCAGCAGCGAAAGGACAGGGCATCAGCCCCAGCATTTT.

This chain links TRBV24-1 with TRBJ2-7, with D unresolved. Trimming took off 7 bases at V and 3 bases at J, with 18 bases between the two ends. Germline CDR1 is KGHDR and CDR2 is SFDVKD. CDR3 length: 15 residues. CDR3 protein: CATRPFLKTGYEQYF. The CDR3 nucleotides read TGTGCCACCAGGCCTTTTTTGAAAACCGGCTACGAGCAGTACTTC.

V and J are TRBV10-3 and TRBJ2-7, with D perhaps matching TRBD1 (7 bases). The V gene lost 8 bases and the J gene lost 4 bases, with 21 bases spanning the gap. Germline CDR1 ENHRY, CDR2 SYGVKD. The CDR3 consists of 15 residues. The CDR3 loop is CAIGNPVRGAYEQYF. The DNA for the CDR3 is TGTGCCATCGGCAACCCTGTCAGGGGGGCTTACGAGCAGTACTTC.

CDR3 residues: CSVVGQGPETQYF. The CDR3 nucleotides read TGCAGCGTTGTAGGACAGGGGCCAGAGACCCAGTACTTC. The chain combines TRBV29-1 with TRBJ2-5; TRBD1 agrees at 9 bases. V lost 4 bases to trimming and J lost 4 bases; unmatched junction nucleotides: 4. The CDR3 is 13 amino acids. Per germline, CDR1 SQVTM and CDR2 ANQGSEA.

The CDR3 here is CASRGTRETQYF. The CDR3, as DNA: TGTGCCAGTAGAGGGACTCGGGAGACCCAGTACTTC. V is TRBV19 and J is TRBJ2-5; tentatively, D is TRBD2 (6 bases). V was cut by 6 bases and J by 5 bases, with 10 bases left in between. The CDR3 has 12 residues. CDR1 is LNHDA and CDR2 is SQIVND in the germline V gene (reference sequence).

This clone was detected only a few times. V and J are TRBV6-4 and TRBJ1-1; possibly TRBD1 for D (5 bases). CDR1 MRHNA and CDR2 SNTAGT come from the germline V gene. Trimming stripped 6 bases from V and 0 bases from J, with 8 bases between. The CDR3 length is 13 residues. CDR3 nucleotides: TGTGCCAGCAGACAGGATCTGAACACTGAAGCTTTCTTT. Translated, it gives CASRQDLNTEAFF.

This clone was counted once. The chain recombines TRBV12-5 with TRBJ2-7; the D is unclear. Germline V CDR1 and CDR2: LGHNT, FRNRAP. The CDR3 runs 12 residues. The V and J ends lost 5 bases and 4 bases respectively, with 9 bases between them. CDR3 nucleotides: TGTGCTAGTGGTCTCACATCTTACGAGCAGTACTTC. Encoded protein: CASGLTSYEQYF.

V is TRBV30 and J is TRBJ1-6; D is possibly TRBD1 (5 bases). Per the germline V gene, CDR1 is GTSNPN and CDR2 is SVGIG (reference sequence). The V and J ends lost 4 bases and 7 bases respectively, with 17 bases between them. This CDR3 contains 15 residues. The CDR3 DNA follows: TGTGCCTGGACCCCTGGAAGGGGCGGAAATTCACCCCTCCACTTT. It encodes CAWTPGRGGNSPLHF.

The chain recombines TRBV30 with TRBJ2-7; D uncertain. The CDR3 is 10 amino acids. Trimming cost V 3 bases and J 9 bases, with 9 bases left between them. Germline loops: CDR1 GTSNPN, CDR2 SVGIG (reference sequence). This chain's CDR3 is CAWRPSRQYF. The CDR3 coding sequence is TGTGCCTGGAGACCGTCGAGGCAGTACTTC.

The CDR3 spells CASSEIGVSPLHF. For the CDR3, the DNA is TGCGCCAGCAGTGAGATCGGTGTTTCACCCCTCCACTTT. This rearrangement joins TRBV10-2 to TRBJ1-6; no reliable D call. CDR3 size: 13 residues. The V end was cut by 2 bases, the J end by 9 bases, with 8 bases between. The germline CDR1 and CDR2 sequences are WSHSY and SAAADI.

V usage is TRBV5-4 and J usage is TRBJ1-2; D is ambiguous. V was trimmed by 4 bases and J by 5 bases, leaving 18 bases between them. Germline CDR1 is SGHNT and CDR2 is YYREEE (reference sequence). The CDR3 runs 15 residues. CDR3 sequence (DNA): TGTGCCAGCAGCCGAAGGAGTGGCCTGAGATATGGCTACACCTTC. It encodes CASSRRSGLRYGYTF.

J is TRBJ2-7 and V is TRBV6-9; TRBD1 agrees at 8 bases. The V gene's germline CDR1 is MNHGY and CDR2 SVAAGI. The CDR3 length is 15 residues. V was pared by 6 bases and J by 2 bases, with 9 bases of the junction left unmatched. CDR3 residues: CASSSTGTGPYEQYF. The CDR3 DNA follows: TGTGCCAGCAGCTCAACCGGGACAGGTCCCTACGAGCAGTACTTC.

The chain uses TRBV7-2 and TRBJ1-1; 7 bases fit TRBD1. The V segment lost 4 bases and the J segment 2 bases; nucleotides outside the gene matches: 1. CDR3 length: 13 amino acids. Germline loops: CDR1 SGHTA, CDR2 FQGNSA. The CDR3 reads CASSYRGNTEAFF. In nucleotides, the CDR3 is TGTGCCAGCAGCTACAGGGGTAACACTGAAGCTTTCTTT.

This rearrangement joins TRBV27 to TRBJ1-2; 10 nucleotides align to TRBD1. The CDR3 extends over 15 amino acids. V shed 6 bases and J 7 bases; nucleotides not matched to a gene: 11. CDR1 and CDR2 from the germline V gene are MNHEY and SMNVEV (reference sequence). The CDR3 DNA reads as TGTGCCAGCAGACCTCGGACAGGGGGGGAGGGTGGCTACACCTTC. Encoded protein: CASRPRTGGEGGYTF.